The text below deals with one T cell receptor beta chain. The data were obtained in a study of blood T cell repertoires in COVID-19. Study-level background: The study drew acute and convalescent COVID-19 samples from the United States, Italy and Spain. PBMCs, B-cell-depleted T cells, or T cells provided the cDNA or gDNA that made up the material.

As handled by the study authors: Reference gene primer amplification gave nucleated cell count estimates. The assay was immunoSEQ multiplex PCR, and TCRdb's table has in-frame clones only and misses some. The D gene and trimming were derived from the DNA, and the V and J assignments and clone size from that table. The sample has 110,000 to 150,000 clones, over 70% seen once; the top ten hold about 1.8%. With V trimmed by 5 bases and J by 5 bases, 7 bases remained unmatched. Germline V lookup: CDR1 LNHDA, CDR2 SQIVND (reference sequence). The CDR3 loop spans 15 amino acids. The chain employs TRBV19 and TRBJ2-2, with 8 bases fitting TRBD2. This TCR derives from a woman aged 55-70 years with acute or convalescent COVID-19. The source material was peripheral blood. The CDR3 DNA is TGTGCCAGTAGTTCCTGGACTAGCACTACCGGGGAGCTGTTTTTT. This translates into CASSSWTSTTGELFF.